Reported below is one TCR beta chain. This entry is derived from a study of T cells after yellow fever vaccination. Trimming left V 1 base short and J 5 bases short, with 9 bases between. This CDR3 has 14 amino acids. From the 5' RACE reads, TCRdb called clonotypes with MiXCR, one entry per CDR3 protein. The repertoire holds 350,000 to 450,000 distinct CDR3 sequences, 18% seen once, with roughly a sixth in the top ten. This sample comprised PBMCs, obtained before the yellow fever booster vaccination. The TCR comes from a man aged 18 to 35 who received the YFV17D yellow fever vaccine. The gene calls are TRBV12-3 or TRBV12-4 and TRBJ2-1, with D perhaps matching TRBD1 or TRBD2 (5 bases each). Here the CDR3 DNA reads TGTGCCAGCAGTTTAGGAGGGGAGAACAATGAGCAGTTCTTC. Amino acid sequence: CASSLGGENNEQFF.